Included here is one T cell receptor beta chain sequence, with context. Measured with immunoSEQ multiplex PCR; TCRdb has only the in-frame clones, and not every one. This table holds approximately 170,000 clones, less than 95% found once. This sample was included in a study of cytomegalovirus exposure and HLA in healthy donors. V gave up 0 bases and J gave up 5 bases, with 8 bases separating them. Per the germline V gene, CDR1 is SGHNT and CDR2 is YYREEE (reference sequence). The CDR3 consists of 13 residues. The rearrangement uses TRBV5-4 and TRBJ1-2, with D perhaps TRBD1 (5 bases). The source of this sequence is a woman aged 18-29 years in good health and CMV-seropositive. The sequenced sample was PBMCs. The chain's CDR3 is CASSLDGAYGYTF. The CDR3 coding sequence is TGTGCCAGCAGCTTGGATGGGGCTTATGGCTACACCTTC.